These 5 T cell receptor beta chains were all obtained from the same sample, sequenced in a study of blood T cell repertoires in COVID-19. TCRdb's table, derived via immunoSEQ multiplex PCR, lists solely in-frame clones and lacks some. The sample includes 200,000 to 250,000 clones, approximately 85% of them seen just once. Specimen: peripheral blood. These TCRs come from a woman in her 70s with COVID-19, enrolled during active disease.

V gene TRBV7-8 combines with J gene TRBJ2-1, with TRBD2 identical over 8 bases. Germline CDR1 is SGHVS and CDR2 is FQNEAQ. Trimming removed 1 base from V and 8 bases from J; junction bases left unmatched: 10. The CDR3 length is 16 residues. The CDR3: CASSLETGRGVDEQFF. The CDR3 region has the DNA TGTGCCAGCAGCTTAGAGACCGGGAGGGGAGTCGATGAGCAGTTCTTC.

This chain connects TRBV7-6 to TRBJ1-3; D gene uncertain. CDR3 length: 12 residues. Germline values: CDR1 SGHVS, CDR2 FNYEAQ. Trimming shortened V by 5 bases and J by 4 bases, and 6 bases separated the two germline ends. The CDR3 reads CASSRGGNTIYF. The CDR3 DNA follows: TGTGCCAGCAGCCGAGGGGGAAACACCATATATTTT.

The chain has TRBV6-5 and TRBJ2-7; no reliable D call. From germline, CDR1 is MNHEY and CDR2 SVGAGI. The CDR3 runs 13 residues. The V end was cut by 10 bases, the J end by 0 bases, with 13 bases between. The CDR3 DNA sequence: TGTGCCACCCTACCCTTCACCTCCTACGAGCAGTACTTC. Protein: CATLPFTSYEQYF.

The V gene is TRBV7-3, the J gene TRBJ2-4; D uncertain. CDR3 length: 13 residues. V was shortened by 2 bases and J by 5 bases, with 7 bases between the two germline ends. Germline CDR1 and CDR2: SGHTA and FQGTGA. The CDR3 coding sequence is TGTGCCAGCAGCTTAGGCCCAGAAAACATTCAGTACTTC. This gives the protein CASSLGPENIQYF.

The genes are TRBV9 and TRBJ1-3; tentative D call: TRBD1 (6 bases). The germline V gene encodes CDR1 SGDLS and CDR2 YYNGEE. Between the trimmed V and J ends, which lost 2 bases and 4 bases, there was a span of 19 bases. The CDR3 length is 17 residues. The CDR3 sequence: CASSVDTGRTSGNTIYF. The CDR3, as DNA: TGTGCCAGCAGCGTGGATACAGGGCGGACGTCCGGAAACACCATATATTTT. Full variable domain (rest looked up from reference TRBV9 and TRBJ1-3): DSGVTQTPKHLITATGQRVTLRCSPRSGDLSVYWYQQSLDQGLQFLIQYYNGEERAKGNILERFSAQQFPDLHSELNLSSLELGDSALYFCASSVDTGRTSGNTIYFGEGSWLTVV.